This TCR beta chain derives from a study of blood T cell repertoires in COVID-19. Study information: Sources were T cells, B-cell-depleted T cells, or PBMCs; the material itself was cDNA or gDNA.

This CDR3 is 20 amino acids long. V was pared by 0 bases and J by 3 bases, with 27 bases between. Germline assignment: CDR1 LNHNV and CDR2 YYDKDF (reference sequence). Sequencing was performed with immunoSEQ multiplex PCR; in TCRdb, only in-frame clones are kept and a portion is missing. Here the sample spans some 140,000 clones, approximately 83% being singletons. Sequencing used peripheral blood. This receptor was taken from a woman aged 80 or older with acute or convalescent COVID-19. The chain uses TRBV15 and TRBJ2-7; maybe TRBD1 (6 bases). Here the CDR3 reads CATSRETPLFDGWDNYEQYF. The CDR3 DNA reads as TGTGCCACCAGCAGAGAGACCCCCCTCTTCGACGGGTGGGACAACTACGAGCAGTACTTC.